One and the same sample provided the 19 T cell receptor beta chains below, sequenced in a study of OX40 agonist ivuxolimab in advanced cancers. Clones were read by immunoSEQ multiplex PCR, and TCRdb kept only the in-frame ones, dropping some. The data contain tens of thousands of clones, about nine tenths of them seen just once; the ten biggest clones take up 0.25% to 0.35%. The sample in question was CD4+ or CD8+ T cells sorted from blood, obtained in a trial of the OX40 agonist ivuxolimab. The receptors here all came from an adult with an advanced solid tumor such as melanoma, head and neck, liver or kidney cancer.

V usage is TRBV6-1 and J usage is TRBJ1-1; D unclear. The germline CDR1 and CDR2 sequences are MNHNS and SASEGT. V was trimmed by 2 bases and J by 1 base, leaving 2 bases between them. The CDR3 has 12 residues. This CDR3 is CASSEQNTEAFF. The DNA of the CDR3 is TGTGCCAGCAGTGAACAGAACACTGAAGCTTTCTTT.

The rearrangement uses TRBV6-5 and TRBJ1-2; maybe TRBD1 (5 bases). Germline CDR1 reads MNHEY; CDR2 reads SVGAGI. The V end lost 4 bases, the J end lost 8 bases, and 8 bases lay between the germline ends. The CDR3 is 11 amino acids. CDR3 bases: TGTGCCAGCAGTTCAGGGAGCGGCTACACCTTC. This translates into CASSSGSGYTF.

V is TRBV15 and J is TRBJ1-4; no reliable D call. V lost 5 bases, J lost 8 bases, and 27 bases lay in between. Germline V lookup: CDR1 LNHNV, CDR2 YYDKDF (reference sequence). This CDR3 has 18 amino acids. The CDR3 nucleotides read TGTGCCACCAGCCACCCCACCAGCGGGAAGTCTGTAAACGAAAAACTGTTTTTT. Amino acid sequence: CATSHPTSGKSVNEKLFF.

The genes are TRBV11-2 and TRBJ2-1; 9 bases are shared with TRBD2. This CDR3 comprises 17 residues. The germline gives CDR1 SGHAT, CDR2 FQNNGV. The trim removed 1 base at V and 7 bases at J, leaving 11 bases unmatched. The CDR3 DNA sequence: TGTGCCAGCAGCTTAGTAACGGGCGGGGGGGCGAGGAATGAGCAGTTCTTC. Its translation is CASSLVTGGGARNEQFF.

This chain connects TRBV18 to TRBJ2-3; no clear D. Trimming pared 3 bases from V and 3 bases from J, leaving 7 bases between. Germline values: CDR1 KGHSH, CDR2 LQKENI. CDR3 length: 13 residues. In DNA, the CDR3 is TGTGCCAGCTCACCCCAGAGAACAGATACGCAGTATTTT. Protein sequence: CASSPQRTDTQYF.

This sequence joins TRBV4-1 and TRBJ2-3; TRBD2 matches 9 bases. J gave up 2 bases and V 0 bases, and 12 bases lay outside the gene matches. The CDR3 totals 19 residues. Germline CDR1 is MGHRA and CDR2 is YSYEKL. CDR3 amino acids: CASSQEERSGGIYTDTQYF. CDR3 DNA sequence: TGCGCCAGCAGCCAAGAAGAGCGTAGCGGGGGAATTTACACAGATACGCAGTATTTT.

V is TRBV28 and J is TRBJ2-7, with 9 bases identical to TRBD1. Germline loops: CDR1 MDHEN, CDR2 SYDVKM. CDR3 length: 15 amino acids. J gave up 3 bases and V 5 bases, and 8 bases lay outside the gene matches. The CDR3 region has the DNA TGTGCCAGCAGTCCCCTCGGGGGACAGGGCTACGAGCAGTACGTC. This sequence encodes CASSPLGGQGYEQYV.

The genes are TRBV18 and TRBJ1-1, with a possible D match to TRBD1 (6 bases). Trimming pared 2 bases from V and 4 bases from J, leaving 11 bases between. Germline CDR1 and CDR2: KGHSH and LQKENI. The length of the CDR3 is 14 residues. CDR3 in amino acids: CASSPSSTGTEAFF. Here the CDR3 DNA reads TGTGCCAGCTCACCATCCTCGACAGGCACTGAAGCTTTCTTT.

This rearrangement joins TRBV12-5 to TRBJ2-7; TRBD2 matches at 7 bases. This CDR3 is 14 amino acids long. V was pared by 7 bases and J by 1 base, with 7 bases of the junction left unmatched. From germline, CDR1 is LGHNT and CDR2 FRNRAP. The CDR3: CASAPIGGSYEQYF. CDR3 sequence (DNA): TGTGCTAGTGCCCCCATCGGGGGGTCCTACGAGCAGTACTTC.

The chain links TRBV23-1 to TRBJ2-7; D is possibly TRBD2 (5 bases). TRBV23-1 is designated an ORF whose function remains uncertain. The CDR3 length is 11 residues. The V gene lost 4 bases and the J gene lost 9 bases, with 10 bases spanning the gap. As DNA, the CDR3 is TGCGCCAGCAGTCTGAGGGCCGGGCAGTACGTC. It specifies CASSLRAGQYV.

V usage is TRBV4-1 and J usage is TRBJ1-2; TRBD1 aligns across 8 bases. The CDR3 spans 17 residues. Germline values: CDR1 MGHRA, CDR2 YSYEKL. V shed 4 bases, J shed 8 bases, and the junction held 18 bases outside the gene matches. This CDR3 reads CASSPIPGQASLGGYTF. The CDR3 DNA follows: TGCGCCAGCAGCCCCATACCGGGACAGGCTTCCTTGGGGGGCTACACCTTC.

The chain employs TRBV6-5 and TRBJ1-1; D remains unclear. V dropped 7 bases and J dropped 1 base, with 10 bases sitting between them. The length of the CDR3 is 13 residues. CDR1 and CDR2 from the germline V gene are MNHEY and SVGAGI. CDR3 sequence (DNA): TGTGCCAGCATCAACATCCGGAACACTGAAGCTTTCTTT. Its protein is CASINIRNTEAFF.

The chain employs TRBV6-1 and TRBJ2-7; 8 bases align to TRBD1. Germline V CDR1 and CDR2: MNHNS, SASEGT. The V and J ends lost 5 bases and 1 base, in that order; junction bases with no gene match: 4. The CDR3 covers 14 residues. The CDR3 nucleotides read TGTGCCAGCAGTCAAACAGGGGGGTCCTACGAGCAGTACTTC. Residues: CASSQTGGSYEQYF.

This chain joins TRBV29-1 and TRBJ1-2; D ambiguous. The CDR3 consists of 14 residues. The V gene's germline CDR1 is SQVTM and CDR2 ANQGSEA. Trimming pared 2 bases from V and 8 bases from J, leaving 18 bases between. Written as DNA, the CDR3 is TGCAGCGTTGAACGGACGGATGGCGTGGGAGGCTACACCTTC. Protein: CSVERTDGVGGYTF. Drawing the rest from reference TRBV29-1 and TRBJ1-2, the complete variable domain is SAVISQKPSRDICQRGTSLTIQCQVDSQVTMMFWYRQQPGQSLTLIATANQGSEATYESGFVIDKFPISRPNLTFSTLTVSNMSPEDSSIYLCSVERTDGVGGYTFGSGTRLTVV.

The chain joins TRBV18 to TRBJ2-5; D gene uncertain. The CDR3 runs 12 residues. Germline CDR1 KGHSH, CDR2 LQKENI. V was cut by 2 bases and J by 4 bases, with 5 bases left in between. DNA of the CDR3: TGTGCCAGCTCACCAGGTTCAGAGACCCAGTACTTC. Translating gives CASSPGSETQYF.

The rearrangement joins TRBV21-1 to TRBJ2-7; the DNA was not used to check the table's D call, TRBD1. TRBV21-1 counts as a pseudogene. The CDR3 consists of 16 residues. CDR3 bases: TGTGCCAGCAGCAAAGTGGACCCACAGGGTTTCTACGAGCAGTACGTC. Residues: CASSKVDPQGFYEQYV.

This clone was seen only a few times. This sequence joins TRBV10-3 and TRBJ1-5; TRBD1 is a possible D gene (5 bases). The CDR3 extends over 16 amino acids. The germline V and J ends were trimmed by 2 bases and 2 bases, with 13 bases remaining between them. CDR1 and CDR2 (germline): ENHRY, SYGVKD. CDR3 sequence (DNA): TGTGCCATCAGTGAGGTGAGAGGGGCCGGCAATCAGCCCCAGCATTTT. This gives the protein CAISEVRGAGNQPQHF.

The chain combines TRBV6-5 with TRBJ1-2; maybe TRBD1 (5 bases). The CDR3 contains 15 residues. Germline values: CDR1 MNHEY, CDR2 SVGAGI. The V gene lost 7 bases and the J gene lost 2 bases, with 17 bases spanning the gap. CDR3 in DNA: TGTGCCAGCACCACTTTTGGGGGGGGGAACTATGGCTACACCTTC. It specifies CASTTFGGGNYGYTF.

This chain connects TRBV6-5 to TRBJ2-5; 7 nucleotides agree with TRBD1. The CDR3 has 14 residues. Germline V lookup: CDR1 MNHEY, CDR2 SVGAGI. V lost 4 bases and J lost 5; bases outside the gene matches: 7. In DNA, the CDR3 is TGTGCCAGCAGTTTACTACAGGGGCCCGAGACCCAGTACTTC. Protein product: CASSLLQGPETQYF.